The T cell receptor beta chain under discussion was sequenced for a study of human T cells and chemical hapten exposure. The time point here: patch test 2, 6 weeks after DPC sensitization. Treatment here: therapeutic diphenylcyclopropenone sensitization with weekly scalp DPC. TCRdb re-called the RACE reads through MiXCR, storing one row per CDR3 protein. The sample lists tens of thousands of distinct CDR3 sequences, roughly 12% occurring once. CDR1 SGHDT and CDR2 YYEEEE come from the germline V gene. The V end lost 0 bases, the J end lost 2 bases, and 11 bases lay between the germline ends. This CDR3 is built from 15 residues.

This receptor was obtained from a man between 18 and 29 years old with alopecia areata. Some clones in this sample may be carry-over from other donors' samples. The genes are TRBV5-6 and TRBJ2-5; a possible D gene is TRBD1 (6 bases). Sequenced here: whole blood, sampled in connection with sensitization to the hapten diphenylcyclopropenone (DPC). CDR3 residues: CASSLVPGHQETQYF. In DNA, the CDR3 is TGTGCCAGCAGCTTGGTGCCGGGACATCAAGAGACCCAGTACTTC.